What follows describes a single T cell receptor (beta chain). The target of this receptor is not known. Per-nucleotide qualities are absent, and no much larger clonotype sits a single base away. This sample is part of a study of early T cells in non-severe SARS-CoV-2 infection (dated by TCRdb to the early 2020s). Study-wide context: Because TCR sequencing relied on bulk RNA taken from unsorted whole blood, pairing of alpha and beta chains was not possible.

The library was obtained by 5' RACE. Sequencing was carried out with a NextSeq 500. To correct for sequencing error and PCR bias, the TCR library protocol tagged individual cDNA molecules with unique molecular identifiers. TCR alpha and beta chains were both sequenced, and the abundances of alpha and beta sequences in each sample were closely correlated with each other. In the authors' own workflow: Decombinator V4 was used to annotate TCR sequences for V gene, J gene and CDR3. TCRs were defined as expanded if a significant change between any two time points was detected under a Poisson model with p below 0.0001. Abundances of TCRs were expressed as counts per million after normalisation to the total number of TCRs sequenced in each sample. TRAV1-2 paired with TRAJ12, TRAJ20 or TRAJ33 defined MAIT TCRs, while TRAV10 paired with TRAJ18 defined iNKT TCRs. VDJdb, accessed 1 November 2021, was searched for CMV, EBV and SARS-CoV-2 annotated TCRs, with TCRs annotated for multiple antigens excluded. The public reads were reanalyzed by TCRdb: fastp trimming at Q25, MiXCR alignment, in-frame beta chains only. Rows are combined by CDR3 protein, so each entry shows the most common genes and DNA. TCRdb's processing, not the authors' own work, is the source of the V and J calls. Recorded for this sample are about 99,000 distinct CDR3 sequences; around 17% of them occurred a single time. The ten largest make up 1.3% of the sample.

The study at large found these results: Matching against VDJdb was skewed toward anti-spike CD8 responses, likely underestimated virus-specific expansions, and missed private and CD4 specificities.

The study was a case-control design nested within a healthcare worker cohort in London, UK, with weekly nasopharyngeal swab PCR tests and blood sampling. Healthcare workers were recruited between 23 and 31 March 2020, during the week of the UK lockdown, and were followed weekly for up to roughly 16 weeks. The CDR3, from cysteine to phenylalanine, totals 13 residues. Just CDR3 DNA is preserved here, 39 bases in frame from base 1. A distance of 5 bases separates the germline ends of V and J, which lose 3 bases and 0 bases respectively. Sequences MDHEN (CDR1) and SYDVKM (CDR2) are obtained from the germline V gene.

The specimen sequenced was whole blood. The chain employs TRBV28 and TRBJ1-2, with the D gene uncertain. This TCR derives from an adult who was a healthcare worker with PCR-confirmed SARS-CoV-2 infection or an uninfected control (not recorded which). The nucleotides are TGTGCCAGCAGTTTTTCGGCTAACTATGGCTACACCTTC. Its coded protein is CASSFSANYGYTF.